The T cell receptor (beta chain) described here comes from a study of blood T cell repertoires in COVID-19. This clone came up once. Germline CDR1 reads LGHNA; CDR2 reads YSLEER. The trim removed 1 base at V and 0 bases at J, leaving 11 bases unmatched. The CDR3 loop spans 20 amino acids. In the source study's methods: From reference gene primer amplification, estimates of nucleated cell counts were derived. Using immunoSEQ multiplex PCR, the repertoire was profiled, and TCRdb retains in-frame clones only, with some absent. The DNA gave D and trimming, while V, J and clone size come from that table. The sample holds 150,000 or so clones, approximately 86% seen once.

The TCR was taken from an older woman with acute or convalescent COVID-19. The chain employs TRBV4-3 and TRBJ2-6; TRBD2 matches 8 bases. The sample was peripheral blood. This chain's CDR3 is CASSQGYRGGILSGANVLTF. CDR3 bases: TGCGCCAGCAGCCAAGGTTATCGCGGGGGGATCCTCTCTGGGGCCAACGTCCTGACTTTC.